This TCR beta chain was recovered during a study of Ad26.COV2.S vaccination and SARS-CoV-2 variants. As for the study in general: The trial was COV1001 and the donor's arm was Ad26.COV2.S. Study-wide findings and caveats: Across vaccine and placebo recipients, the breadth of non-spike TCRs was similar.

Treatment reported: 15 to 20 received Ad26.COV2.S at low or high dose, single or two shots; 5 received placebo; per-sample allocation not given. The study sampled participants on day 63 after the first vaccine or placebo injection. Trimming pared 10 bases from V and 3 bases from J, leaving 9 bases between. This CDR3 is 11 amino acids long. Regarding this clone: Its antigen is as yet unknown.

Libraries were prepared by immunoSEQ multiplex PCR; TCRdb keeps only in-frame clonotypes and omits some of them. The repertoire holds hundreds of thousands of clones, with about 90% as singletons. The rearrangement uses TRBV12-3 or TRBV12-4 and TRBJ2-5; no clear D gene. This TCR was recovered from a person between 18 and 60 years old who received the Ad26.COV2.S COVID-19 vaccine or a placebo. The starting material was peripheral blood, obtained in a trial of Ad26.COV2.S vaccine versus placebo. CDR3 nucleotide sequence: TGTGCCACCCTCGTTAAAGAGACCCAGTACTTC. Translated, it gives CATLVKETQYF.